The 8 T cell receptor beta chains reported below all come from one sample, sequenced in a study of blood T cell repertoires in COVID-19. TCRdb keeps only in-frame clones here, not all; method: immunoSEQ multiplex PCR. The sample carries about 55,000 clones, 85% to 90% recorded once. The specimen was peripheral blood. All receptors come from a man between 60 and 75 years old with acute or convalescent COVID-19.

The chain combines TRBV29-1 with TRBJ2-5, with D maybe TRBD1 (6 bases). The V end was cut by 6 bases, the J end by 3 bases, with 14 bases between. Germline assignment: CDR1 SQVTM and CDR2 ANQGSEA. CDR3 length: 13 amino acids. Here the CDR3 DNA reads TGCAGCGTGCTACAGGGACGGGAAGAGACCCAGTACTTC. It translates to CSVLQGREETQYF.

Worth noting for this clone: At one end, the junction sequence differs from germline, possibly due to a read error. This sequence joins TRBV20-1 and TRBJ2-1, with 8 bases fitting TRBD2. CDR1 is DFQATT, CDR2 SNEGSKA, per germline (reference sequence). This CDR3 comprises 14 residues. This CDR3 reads CSASSGDPYTEQFF. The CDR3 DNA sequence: TGCAGTGCTAGTAGCGGGGATCCTTACACTGAGCAGTTCTTC.

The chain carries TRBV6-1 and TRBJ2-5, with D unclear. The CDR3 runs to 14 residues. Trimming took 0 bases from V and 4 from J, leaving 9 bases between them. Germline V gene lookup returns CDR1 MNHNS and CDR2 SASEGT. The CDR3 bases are TGTGCCAGCAGTGAAGCGCGAGTACCAGAGACCCAGTACTTC. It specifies CASSEARVPETQYF.

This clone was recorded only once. The CDR3 bases are TGTGCCAGCAGCTCTAAGGTAGCGGTCTCCTACAATGAGCAGTTCTTC. Its translation is CASSSKVAVSYNEQFF. This chain uses TRBV11-3 with TRBJ2-1; D is perhaps TRBD2 (6 bases). Germline V gene data show CDR1 as SGHNT and CDR2 as YENEEA. V was clipped by 4 bases and J by 0 bases, with 13 bases between them. This CDR3 contains 16 residues.

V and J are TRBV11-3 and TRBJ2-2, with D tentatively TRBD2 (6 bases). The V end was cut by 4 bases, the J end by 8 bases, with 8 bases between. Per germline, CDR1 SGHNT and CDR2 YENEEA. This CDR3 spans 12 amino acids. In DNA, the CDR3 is TGTGCCAGCAGCTCAGGAGGGGGGGAGCTGTTTTTT. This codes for CASSSGGGELFF.

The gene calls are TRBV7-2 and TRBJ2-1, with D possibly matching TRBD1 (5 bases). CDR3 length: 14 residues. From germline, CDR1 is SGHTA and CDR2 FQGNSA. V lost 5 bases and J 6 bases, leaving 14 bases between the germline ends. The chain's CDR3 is CASSLGWGLNEQFF. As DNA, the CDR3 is TGTGCCAGCAGCCTCGGATGGGGCCTCAATGAGCAGTTCTTC.

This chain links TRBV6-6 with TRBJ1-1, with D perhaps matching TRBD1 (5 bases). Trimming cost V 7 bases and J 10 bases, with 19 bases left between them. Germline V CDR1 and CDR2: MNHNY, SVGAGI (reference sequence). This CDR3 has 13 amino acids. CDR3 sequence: CASTPGLLIGAFF. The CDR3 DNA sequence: TGTGCCAGCACTCCGGGACTCCTTATAGGAGCTTTCTTT.

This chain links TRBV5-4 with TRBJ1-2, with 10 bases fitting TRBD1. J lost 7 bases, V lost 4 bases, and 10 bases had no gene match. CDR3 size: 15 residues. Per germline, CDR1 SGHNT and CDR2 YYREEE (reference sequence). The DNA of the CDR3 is TGTGCCAGCAGCACTGGACAGGGGGGCGTAGGTGGCTACACCTTC. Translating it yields CASSTGQGGVGGYTF.